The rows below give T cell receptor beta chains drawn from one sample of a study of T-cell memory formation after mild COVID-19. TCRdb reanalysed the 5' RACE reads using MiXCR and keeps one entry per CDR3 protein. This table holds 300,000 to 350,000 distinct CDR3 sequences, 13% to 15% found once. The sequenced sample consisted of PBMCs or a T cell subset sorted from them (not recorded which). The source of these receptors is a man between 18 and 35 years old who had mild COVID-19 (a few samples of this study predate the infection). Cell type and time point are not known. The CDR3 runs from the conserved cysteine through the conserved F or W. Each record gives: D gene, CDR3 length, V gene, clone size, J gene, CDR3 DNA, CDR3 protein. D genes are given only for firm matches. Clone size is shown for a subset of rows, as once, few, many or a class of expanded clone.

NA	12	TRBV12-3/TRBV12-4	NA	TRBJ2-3	TGTGCCAGCAGTTTCTTCGCAGATACGCAGTATTTT	CASSFFADTQYF
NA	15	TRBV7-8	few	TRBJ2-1	TGTGCCAGCAGATTTTCCGGGACATTCTCCAATGAGCAGTTCTTC	CASRFSGTFSNEQFF
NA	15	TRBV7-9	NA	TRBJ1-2	TGTGCCAGCCGTACTGAACGGGGACTGAAAGGTGGCTACACCTTC	CASRTERGLKGGYTF
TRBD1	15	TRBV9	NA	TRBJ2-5	TGTGCCAGCAGCGTCCGACAGGGGGACGGGGAGACCCAGTACTTC	CASSVRQGDGETQYF
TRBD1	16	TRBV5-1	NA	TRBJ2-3	TGCGCCAGCAGCTTAAAACTGGACAGGAGAACAGATACGCAGTATTTT	CASSLKLDRRTDTQYF
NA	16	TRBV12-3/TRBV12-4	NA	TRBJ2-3	TGTGCCAGCAGTTTACTGAATCGGGGGGCCTCAGATACGCAGTATTTT	CASSLLNRGASDTQYF
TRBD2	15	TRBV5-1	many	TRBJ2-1	TGCGCCAGCAGCTTGGAAGCGGGGACTTACAATGAGCAGTTCTTC	CASSLEAGTYNEQFF
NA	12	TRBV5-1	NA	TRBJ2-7	TGCGCCAGCAGCCTGGGCTCGCTCGAGCAGTACTTC	CASSLGSLEQYF
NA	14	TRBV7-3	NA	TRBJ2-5	TGTGCCAGCAGTGTAATGGGGGGTACAGAGACCCAGTACTTC	CASSVMGGTETQYF
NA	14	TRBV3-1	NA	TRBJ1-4	TGTGCCAGCAGCCAACGGGATCGGAATGAAAAACTGTTTTTT	CASSQRDRNEKLFF
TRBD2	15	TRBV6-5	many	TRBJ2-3	TGTGCCAGCAGTAGACTAGCGGGGGGCACAGATACGCAGTATTTT	CASSRLAGGTDTQYF
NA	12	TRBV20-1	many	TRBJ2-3	TGCAGTGCTGAAAGGTCCACAGATACGCAGTATTTT	CSAERSTDTQYF
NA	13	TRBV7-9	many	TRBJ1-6	TGTGCCAGCAGTGACGTCCGGAACTCACCCCTCCACTTT	CASSDVRNSPLHF
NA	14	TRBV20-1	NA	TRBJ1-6	TGCAGTGCTCTTGTTAGCTCCTATAATTCACCCCTCCACTTT	CSALVSSYNSPLHF
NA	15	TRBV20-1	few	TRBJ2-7	TGCAGTGCTAGAGACCAGGCTTCAGCCTCCTACGAGCAGTACTTC	CSARDQASASYEQYF
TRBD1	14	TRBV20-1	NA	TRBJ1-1	TGCAGTGCTAGACCGGGACAGGGAGTCCCTGAAGCTTTCTTT	CSARPGQGVPEAFF
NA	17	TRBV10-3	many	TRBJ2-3	TGTGCCATCAGTGAGTCGATCGTGTCACTTACCACAGATACGCAGTATTTT	CAISESIVSLTTDTQYF
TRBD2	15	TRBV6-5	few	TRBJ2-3	TGTGCCAGCAGTTCCTCTAGCGGGGAGGCAGATACGCAGTATTTT	CASSSSSGEADTQYF
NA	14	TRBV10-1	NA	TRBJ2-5	TGCGCCAGCAGTGAGGGACAGAGAGAAGAGACCCAGTACTTC	CASSEGQREETQYF
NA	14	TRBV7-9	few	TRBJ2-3	TGTGCCAGCAGCTTCAGTACTACACGGGATACGCAGTATTTT	CASSFSTTRDTQYF
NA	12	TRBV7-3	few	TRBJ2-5	TGTGCCAGCAGCGAAATCGGAGAGACCCAGTACTTC	CASSEIGETQYF
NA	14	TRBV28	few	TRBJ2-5	TGTGCCAGCAGCTGTTGTCCCGGACAAGAGACCCAGTACTTC	CASSCCPGQETQYF
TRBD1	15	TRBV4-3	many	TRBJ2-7	TGCGCCAGCAGCCGGGAACAGGGGATCTCCTACGAGCAGTACTTC	CASSREQGISYEQYF
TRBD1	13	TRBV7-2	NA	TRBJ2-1	TGTGCCAGCGGCTATGACAGGGGGTATGAGCAGTTCTTC	CASGYDRGYEQFF
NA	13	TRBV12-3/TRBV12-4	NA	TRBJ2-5	TGTGCCAGCAGTTTTGGACATTGGGAGACCCAGTACTTC	CASSFGHWETQYF
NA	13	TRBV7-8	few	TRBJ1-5	TGTGCCAGCAGTTGGAACAGCAATCAGCCCCAGCATTTT	CASSWNSNQPQHF
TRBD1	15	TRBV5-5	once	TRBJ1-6	TGTGCCAGCGAAAGGGACAGGGACTCCACTTCACCCCTCCACTTT	CASERDRDSTSPLHF
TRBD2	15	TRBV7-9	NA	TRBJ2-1	TGTGCCAGCAGCTTTCGGGGGGGGCCCGACAATGAGCAGTTCTTC	CASSFRGGPDNEQFF
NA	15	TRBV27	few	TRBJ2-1	TGTGCCAGCAGTCTCGGGACATCAAGCTCGGATGAGCAGTTCTTC	CASSLGTSSSDEQFF
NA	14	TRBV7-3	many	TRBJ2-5	TGTGCCAGCAGCTCTCCGGGACCCCAAGAGACCCAGTACTTC	CASSSPGPQETQYF
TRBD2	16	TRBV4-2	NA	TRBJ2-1	TGTGCCAGCAGCCGAAAGCCCGGGGGGGCCTACAATGAGCAGTTCTTC	CASSRKPGGAYNEQFF
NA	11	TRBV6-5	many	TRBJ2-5	TGTGCCAGCCGCGGCAGCGAGACCCAGTACTTC	CASRGSETQYF
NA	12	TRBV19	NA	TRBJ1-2	TGTGCCAGTAGTATTGACAGCTATGGCTACACCTTC	CASSIDSYGYTF
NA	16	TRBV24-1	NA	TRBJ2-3	TGTGCCACCAGTGAGGGCCGGGGCTCTGAAGCAGATACGCAGTATTTT	CATSEGRGSEADTQYF
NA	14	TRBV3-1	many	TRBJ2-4	TGTGCCAGCAGCCTTACCGGGACTTTCAACATTCAGTACTTC	CASSLTGTFNIQYF
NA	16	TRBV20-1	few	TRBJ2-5	TGCAGTGCTCTCCGGGGAACAGGCACCCGAGAGGAGACCCAGTACTTC	CSALRGTGTREETQYF
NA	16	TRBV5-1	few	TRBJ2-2	TGCGCCAGCAGCTTGGCGGGTCAGCGGAACACCGGGGAGCTGTTTTTT	CASSLAGQRNTGELFF
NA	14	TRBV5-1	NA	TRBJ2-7	TGCGCCAGCAGCCCACAGGGACTCTCCTACGAGCAGTACTTC	CASSPQGLSYEQYF